The table lists the clone carrying this T cell receptor (beta chain) with a few counts. These data belong to a study of blood T cell repertoires in COVID-19. TCRdb keeps only in-frame clones here, not all; method: immunoSEQ multiplex PCR. The sample has about 110,000 clones, 75% to 95% seen once; the top ten hold around 1.2%. This receptor was taken from a young woman with acute or convalescent COVID-19. Sequenced material: peripheral blood.

CDR3 nucleotides: TGTGCCAGCAGTTCAGGTCAGCCCCAGCATTTT. It encodes CASSSGQPQHF. The chain has TRBV6-6 and TRBJ1-5, with no clear D. Between the trimmed V and J ends, which lost 4 bases and 6 bases, there was a span of 4 bases. The CDR3 is made up of 11 amino acids. CDR1 MNHNY and CDR2 SVGAGI come from the germline V gene (reference sequence).